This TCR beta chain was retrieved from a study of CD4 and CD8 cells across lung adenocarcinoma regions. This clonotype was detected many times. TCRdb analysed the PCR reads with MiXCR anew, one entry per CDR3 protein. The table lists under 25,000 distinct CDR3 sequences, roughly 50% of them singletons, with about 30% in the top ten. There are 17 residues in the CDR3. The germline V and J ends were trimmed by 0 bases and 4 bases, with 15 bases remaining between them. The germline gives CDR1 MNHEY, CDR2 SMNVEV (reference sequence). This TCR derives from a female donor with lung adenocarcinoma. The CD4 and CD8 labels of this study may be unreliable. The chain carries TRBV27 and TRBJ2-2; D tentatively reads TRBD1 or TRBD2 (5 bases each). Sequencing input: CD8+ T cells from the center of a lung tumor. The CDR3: CASSLSIPGTVTGELFF. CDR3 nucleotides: TGTGCCAGCAGTTTATCGATTCCAGGGACGGTCACCGGGGAGCTGTTTTTT.